Described below is a single TCR beta chain sequence and its context. These data belong to a study of blood T cell repertoires in COVID-19. Germline V CDR1 and CDR2: SGHAT, FQNNGV. The V and J ends lost 3 bases and 3 bases, in that order; junction bases with no gene match: 9. This CDR3 is 16 amino acids long. The assay was immunoSEQ multiplex PCR, and TCRdb's table has in-frame clones only and misses some. The sample gives around 380,000 clones, around 84% of which show up once; approximately 1% is in the top ten. Sample: peripheral blood. The chain is built from TRBV11-2 and TRBJ2-5, with 8 nucleotides matching TRBD1. The TCR comes from a human donor with acute or convalescent COVID-19. The donor label of this sample is uncertain. CDR3: CASSFRMGTGEETQYF. The CDR3 DNA sequence: TGTGCCAGCAGCTTTAGGATGGGGACAGGAGAAGAGACCCAGTACTTC.